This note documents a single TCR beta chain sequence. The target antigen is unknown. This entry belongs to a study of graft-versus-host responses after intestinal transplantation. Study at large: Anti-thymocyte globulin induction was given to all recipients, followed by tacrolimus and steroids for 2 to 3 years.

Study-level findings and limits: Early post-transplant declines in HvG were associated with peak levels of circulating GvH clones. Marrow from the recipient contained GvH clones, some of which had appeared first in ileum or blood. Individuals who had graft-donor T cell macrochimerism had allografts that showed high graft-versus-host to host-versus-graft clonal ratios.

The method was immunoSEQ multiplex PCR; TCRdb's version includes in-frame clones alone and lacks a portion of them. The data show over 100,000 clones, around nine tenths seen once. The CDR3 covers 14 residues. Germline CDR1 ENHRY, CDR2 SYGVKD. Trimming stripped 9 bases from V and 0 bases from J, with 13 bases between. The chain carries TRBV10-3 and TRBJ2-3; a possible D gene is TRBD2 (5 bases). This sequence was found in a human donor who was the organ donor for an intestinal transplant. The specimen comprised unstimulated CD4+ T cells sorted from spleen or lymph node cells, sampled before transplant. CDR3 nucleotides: TGTGCCATTGGACTCTCTTCTAGCACAGATACGCAGTATTTT. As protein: CAIGLSSSTDTQYF.